Listed here is a single T cell receptor beta chain. Its antigen is as yet unknown. V dropped 7 bases and J dropped 8 bases, with 11 bases sitting between them. Germline CDR1 and CDR2: MNHNY and SVGAGI (reference sequence). The CDR3 spans 11 residues. This sample is drawn from a study of cytomegalovirus exposure and HLA in healthy donors. Background on the study: In a later analysis, the 110 or so validation repertoires were reported to have used the same platform as the roughly 600 first-cohort repertoires.

Findings and caveats of the study: Reports credit the classifier with highly specific, highly sensitive diagnosis of cytomegalovirus status. The tendency of first-cohort TCR clusters to co-occur in the 120 or so validation repertoires emerged from a later analysis. A list of roughly 180 TCR beta chains associated with cytomegalovirus was given.

Sequenced by immunoSEQ multiplex PCR; TCRdb stores in-frame clones only, minus some. The sample consists of 140,000 to 150,000 clones, roughly 86% of them appearing once. This chain uses TRBV6-6 with TRBJ1-2; tentatively, D is TRBD1 (5 bases). The receptor comes from a young man in good health and CMV-seropositive. The sequenced sample was PBMCs. The CDR3 coding sequence is TGTGCCAGCAACCAGGGTTCCGGCTACACCTTC. Amino acids: CASNQGSGYTF.